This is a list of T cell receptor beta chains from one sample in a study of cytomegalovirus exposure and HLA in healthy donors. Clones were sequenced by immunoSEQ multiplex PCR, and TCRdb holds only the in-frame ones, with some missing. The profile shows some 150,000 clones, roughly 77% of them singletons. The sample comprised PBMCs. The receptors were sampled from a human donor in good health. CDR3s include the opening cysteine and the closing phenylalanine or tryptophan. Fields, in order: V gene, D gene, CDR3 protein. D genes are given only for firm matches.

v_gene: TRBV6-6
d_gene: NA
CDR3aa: CASSTDSSYNEQFF

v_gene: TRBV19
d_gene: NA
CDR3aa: CASSATGLTEAFF

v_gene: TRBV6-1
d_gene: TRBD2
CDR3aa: CASRASGGVDTQYF

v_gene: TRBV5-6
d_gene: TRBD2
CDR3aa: CASSSARGGAYNEQFF

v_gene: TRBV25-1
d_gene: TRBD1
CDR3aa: CASSESGQGAYEQYF

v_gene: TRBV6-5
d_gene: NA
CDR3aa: CASSPRPRGNQPQHF

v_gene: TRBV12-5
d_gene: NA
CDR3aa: CASGADRNTEAFF

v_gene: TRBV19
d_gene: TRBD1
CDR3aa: CASSTRDRVYEQYF

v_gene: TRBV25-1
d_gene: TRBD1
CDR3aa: CASSRKGQRSEKLFF

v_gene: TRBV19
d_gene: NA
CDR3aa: CASGDFTSTDTQYF

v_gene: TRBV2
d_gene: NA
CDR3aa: CASSVSTGKNHEQYF

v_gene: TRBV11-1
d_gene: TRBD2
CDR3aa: CASSLGSGGLNEQFF

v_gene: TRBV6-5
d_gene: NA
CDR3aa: CASSYSSSYSSYEQYF

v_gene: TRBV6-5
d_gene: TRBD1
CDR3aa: CASRRTGGLTGELFF

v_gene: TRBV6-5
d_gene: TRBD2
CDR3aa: CASIRTSGDYSEQFF

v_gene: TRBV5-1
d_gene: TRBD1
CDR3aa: CASSYGTGHETQYF

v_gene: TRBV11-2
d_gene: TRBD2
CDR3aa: CASSLGPGLAISYEQYF

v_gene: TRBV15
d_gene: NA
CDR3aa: CATSGEGTGNQPQHF

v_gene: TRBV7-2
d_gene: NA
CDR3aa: CASRNAQEGFEAFF

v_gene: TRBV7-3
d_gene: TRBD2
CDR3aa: CASSEGLAGVHEQFF

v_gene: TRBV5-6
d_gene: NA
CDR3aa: CASTTSRLYNEQFF

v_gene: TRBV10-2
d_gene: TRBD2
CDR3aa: CASSEAGGTDTQYF

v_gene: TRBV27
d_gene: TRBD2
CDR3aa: CASSHWTSGSYEQFF

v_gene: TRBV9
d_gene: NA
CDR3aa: CASSVGALNEQFF

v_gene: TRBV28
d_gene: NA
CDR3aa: CASSPWTLYEQYF

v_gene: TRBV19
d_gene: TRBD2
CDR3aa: CASSIGLAGVYEQYF

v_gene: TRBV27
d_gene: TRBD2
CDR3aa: CASSSGTSGRSEQYF

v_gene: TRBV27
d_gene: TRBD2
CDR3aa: CASSPRSGIETQYF

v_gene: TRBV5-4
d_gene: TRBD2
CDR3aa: CASSLEGQRALVPWGGQFF

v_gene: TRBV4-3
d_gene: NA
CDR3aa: CASSQDQAGGPEQYF

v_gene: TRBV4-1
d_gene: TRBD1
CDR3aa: CASSQEHPGGGYGYTF